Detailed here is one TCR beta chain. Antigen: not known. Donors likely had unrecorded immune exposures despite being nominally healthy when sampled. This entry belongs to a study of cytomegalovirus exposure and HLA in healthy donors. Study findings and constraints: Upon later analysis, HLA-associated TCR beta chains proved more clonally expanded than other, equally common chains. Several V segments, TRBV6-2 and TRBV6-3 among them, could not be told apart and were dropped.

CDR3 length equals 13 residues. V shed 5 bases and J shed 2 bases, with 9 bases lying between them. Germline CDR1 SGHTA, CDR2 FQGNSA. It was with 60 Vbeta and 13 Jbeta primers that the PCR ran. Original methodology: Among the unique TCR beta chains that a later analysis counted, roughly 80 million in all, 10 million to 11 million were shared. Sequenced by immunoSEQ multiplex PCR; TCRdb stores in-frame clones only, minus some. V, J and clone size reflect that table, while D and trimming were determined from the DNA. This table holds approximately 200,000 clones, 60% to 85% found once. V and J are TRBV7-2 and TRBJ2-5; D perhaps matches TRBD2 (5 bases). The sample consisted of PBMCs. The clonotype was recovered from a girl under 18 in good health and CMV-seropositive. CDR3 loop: CASSPSLQETQYF. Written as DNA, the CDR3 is TGTGCCAGCAGCCCTAGCTTACAAGAGACCCAGTACTTC.